This T cell receptor beta chain stems from a study of tissue T cells after allogeneic stem cell transplantation. Broader study findings: This small cohort was clinically heterogeneous, and sampling depth was a limitation.

Only in-frame clones appear in the TCRdb table, and some are missing; sequencing was by immunoSEQ multiplex PCR. This sample has 7,000 to 8,000 clones, with 65% to 70% found just once. In regard to this clone: Its antigen is currently unknown. Genes and germline come from the mouse. The read ends 1 residue early relative to the CDR3; the germline J gene fills the gap.

This CDR3 comprises 12 residues. Trimming cost V 6 bases and J 7 bases; bases outside gene matches: 6. CDR1 and CDR2 from the germline V gene are NNHDY and SYVADS. The specimen sequenced was blood. The receptor was isolated from a female BALB/c mouse in good health. These mice share the MHC haplotype H2-d. This chain uses TRBV13-3 with TRBJ2-7, with 8 bases aligning to TRBD2. CDR3: CASIGGAGEQYF. CDR3 bases read: TGTGCCAGCATCGGGGGGGCTGGCGAACAGTAC.